These T cell receptor beta chains were read from a single sample in a study of T cells after somatic rescue of genetic block. The table came from immunoSEQ multiplex PCR; TCRdb's copy has only in-frame clones and leaves some out. Here the sample spans some 70,000 clones, just over 90% being singletons. Sequencing was done on a sample of peripheral blood mononuclear cells (PBMCs). These receptors came from a man aged 25 to 40. Both conserved end residues are part of each CDR3. A D gene is named only where the DNA matches it firmly. For some rows the clone size is stated as once, few or many, or as a class when expanded; others skip it.

j_gene,v_gene,abundance,d_gene,CDR3nt,CDR3aa
TRBJ2-7,TRBV10-3,-,-,TGTGCCATCAGTGTGGGCGGGCTGAGCTCCTACGAGCAGTACTTC,CAISVGGLSSYEQYF
TRBJ1-1,TRBV7-9,-,TRBD1,TGTGCCAGCAGCCGACAGGGGGGAACTGAAGCTTTCTTT,CASSRQGGTEAFF
TRBJ2-7,TRBV6-5,few,-,TGTGCCAGCAGTTACAGAAGTGCGGGGTCCTACGAGCAGTACTTC,CASSYRSAGSYEQYF
TRBJ2-7,TRBV27,-,-,TGTGCCAGCAGTTTCGGGAACGAGCAGTACTTC,CASSFGNEQYF
TRBJ2-3,TRBV11-3,once,-,TGTGCCAGCAGTTGGAGCACAGATACGCAGTATTTT,CASSWSTDTQYF
TRBJ1-4,TRBV30,-,-,TGTGCCTGGAGTGGGGGGACACGCACTAATGAAAAACTGTTTTTT,CAWSGGTRTNEKLFF
TRBJ1-1,TRBV5-4,-,-,TGTGCCAGCAGCCCGAAGAGGGGGACTGAAGCTTTCTTT,CASSPKRGTEAFF
TRBJ2-7,TRBV2,once,TRBD2,TGTGCCGGGGGGGCACTAGCGGGAGAGAAGCAGTACTTC,CAGGALAGEKQYF
TRBJ1-1,TRBV18,once,-,TGTGCCAGCTCACCCCTGACAGTTAACACTGAAGCTTTCTTT,CASSPLTVNTEAFF
TRBJ2-5,TRBV18,-,-,TGTGCCAGTGCCGGGACGGCGGGATGGGGGACCCAGTACTTC,CASAGTAGWGTQYF
TRBJ1-1,TRBV5-1,-,-,TGCGCCAGCAGCTTTGGTGGAGGCCTGAACACTGAAGCTTTCTTT,CASSFGGGLNTEAFF
TRBJ2-2,TRBV5-4,-,TRBD2,TGTGCGACCGGGACTAGCGTTACCGGGGAGCTGTTTTTT,CATGTSVTGELFF
TRBJ2-7,TRBV18,-,-,TGTGCCAGCTCACCAACGCAAGTAGCCTACGAGCAGTACTTC,CASSPTQVAYEQYF
TRBJ1-2,TRBV6-5,-,-,TGTGCCAGCAGTTACTTTGGGGTCAGCGGCTATGGCTACACCTTC,CASSYFGVSGYGYTF
TRBJ1-1,TRBV19,-,-,TGTGCCAGTAGTGAAGGGCCGGGGACTGAAGCTTTCTTT,CASSEGPGTEAFF
TRBJ2-7,TRBV7-9,-,-,TGTGCCAGCAGCTTTGTAGGCGGAGAGCAGTACTTC,CASSFVGGEQYF
TRBJ2-7,TRBV6-1,-,-,TGTGCCAGCAGCGACCCCGGGGGCTCCCTCTACGAGCAGTACTTC,CASSDPGGSLYEQYF
TRBJ1-5,TRBV19,-,-,TGTGCCAGTAGTATCAGGGGCGGTCAGCCCCAGCATTTT,CASSIRGGQPQHF
TRBJ1-1,TRBV7-2,-,-,TGTGCCAGCAGCCAGGGACCGACGAACACTGAAGCTTTCTTT,CASSQGPTNTEAFF
TRBJ2-6,TRBV7-2,-,TRBD2,TGTGCCAGCAGGAGGGGCGGGGGTTTCTCCTCTGGGGCCAACGTCCTGACTTTC,CASRRGGGFSSGANVLTF
TRBJ2-3,TRBV5-1,-,TRBD1,TGCGCCAGCAGGATTCAGGGGGTCAGCACAGATACGCAGTATTTT,CASRIQGVSTDTQYF
TRBJ2-3,TRBV27,-,-,TGTGCCAGCAGTTTATATCTCGGGACAGATACGCAGTATTTT,CASSLYLGTDTQYF
TRBJ1-4,TRBV18,-,-,TGTGCCAGCTCACCTGGGTTTGGTGGGAATGAAAAACTGTTTTTT,CASSPGFGGNEKLFF
TRBJ2-5,TRBV10-3,-,TRBD2,TGTGCCATCAGTGCATTTAGTGGGACTAGCGGGAGGCGAGAGACCCAGTACTTC,CAISAFSGTSGRRETQYF
TRBJ2-7,TRBV27,once,TRBD1,TGTGCCAGCAGTTTAAGGGGGCACTCAGTTTTGGGGGCCTCCTACGAGCAGTACTTC,CASSLRGHSVLGASYEQYF
TRBJ2-3,TRBV28,-,TRBD2,TGTGCCAGCAGCGAGGGACTAGGGCTTTTAGATACGCAGTATTTT,CASSEGLGLLDTQYF
TRBJ1-6,TRBV11-2,-,-,TGTGCCAGCAGCTTAGATCAAACAGGAGCCAATTCACCCCTCCACTTT,CASSLDQTGANSPLHF
TRBJ2-7,TRBV7-9,-,TRBD1,TGTGCCAGCAGCTCAGCATTGCAGGGGACAGGGGGCGAGCAGTACTTC,CASSSALQGTGGEQYF
TRBJ2-1,TRBV5-1,-,TRBD1,TGCGCCAGCAGCTCAGACAGGGGATCCTACAATGAGCAGTTCTTC,CASSSDRGSYNEQFF
TRBJ2-7,TRBV4-1,-,-,TGCGCCAGCAGCCAAGGGCCAGGGAACTACGAGCAGTACTTC,CASSQGPGNYEQYF
TRBJ1-5,TRBV19,-,-,TGTGCCAGTAGTCCGAAGGGGGGGCCCCAGCATTTT,CASSPKGGPQHF
TRBJ2-2,TRBV5-6,-,-,TGTGCCAGCAGCATATCGAGGTCATGGACCGGGGAGCTGTTTTTT,CASSISRSWTGELFF
TRBJ2-5,TRBV6-5,-,TRBD2,TGTGCCAGCAGCCGGACTAGCGGCGAGAAAGAGACCCAGTACTTC,CASSRTSGEKETQYF
TRBJ1-3,TRBV6-1,-,-,TGTGCCAGCAGTGAAGCTGACTCTGGAAACACCATATATTTT,CASSEADSGNTIYF
TRBJ2-5,TRBV11-2,-,-,TGTGCCAGCAGTCTATATGCCACCCGGGATTCACAAGAGACCCAGTACTTC,CASSLYATRDSQETQYF
TRBJ1-2,TRBV6-5,once,TRBD1,TGTGCCAGCAGGGCAGGGGGAGCCTATGGCTACACCTTC,CASRAGGAYGYTF
TRBJ2-1,TRBV4-1,-,TRBD2,TGCGCCAGCAGCCAAGTCCCTCCTCGAAGGCGGGGGACCAATGAGCAGTTCTTC,CASSQVPPRRRGTNEQFF
TRBJ2-4,TRBV5-8,-,TRBD1,TGTGCCAGCAGCTTGATCCGGACAGGGGGGTTCGGAGCCAAAAACATTCAGTACTTC,CASSLIRTGGFGAKNIQYF
TRBJ2-6,TRBV7-6,-,-,TGTGCCAGCAGCCCAACCACAGGGTCTGGGGCCAACGTCCTGACTTTC,CASSPTTGSGANVLTF
TRBJ2-3,TRBV7-2,-,-,TGTGCCAGCAGACAGGGTATCACAGATACGCAGTATTTT,CASRQGITDTQYF
TRBJ2-3,TRBV28,few,-,TGTGCCAGCAGTGAGACTAGGACAAGCACAGATACGCAGTATTTT,CASSETRTSTDTQYF
TRBJ1-1,TRBV4-2,-,TRBD1,TGTGCCAGCAGCCGGACAGGAGAGAACACTGAAGCTTTCTTT,CASSRTGENTEAFF
TRBJ2-1,TRBV11-3,-,TRBD2,TGTGCCAGCAGCTTAGAACTAGCGGGGGGGCCCGACAATGAGCAGTTCTTC,CASSLELAGGPDNEQFF
TRBJ1-5,TRBV4-1,-,TRBD1,TGCGCCAGCAGCCAATTACTCACGGGACAGGGCTATCAGCCCCAGCATTTT,CASSQLLTGQGYQPQHF
TRBJ2-7,TRBV18,-,-,TGTGCCAGCTCACCCACAGGGCCGGGATACGAGCAGTACTTC,CASSPTGPGYEQYF
TRBJ2-1,TRBV28,-,-,TGTGCCAGCAGTCGGGATGTAGCCAGCAATGAGCAGTTCTTC,CASSRDVASNEQFF
TRBJ1-2,TRBV15,-,-,TGTGCCACCAGGAGGGGCATGTGGCAGACCCTGACCTCTAACTATGGCTACACCTTC,CATRRGMWQTLTSNYGYTF
TRBJ1-3,TRBV9,-,-,TGTGCCAGCAGCCCCCGGACGGTTCGCTCTGGAAACACCATATATTTT,CASSPRTVRSGNTIYF